One and the same sample provided the 21 T cell receptor beta chains below, sequenced in a study of blood T cell repertoires in COVID-19. The data were produced by immunoSEQ multiplex PCR, yet TCRdb's version contains in-frame clones alone and is incomplete. The sample lists some 200,000 clones; 75% to 85% were seen once. Sequencing was carried out using peripheral blood. The receptor set was obtained from a woman aged 65 to 85 with COVID-19, enrolled during active disease.

This sequence joins TRBV27 and TRBJ1-2; a possible D gene is TRBD1 (5 bases). Trimming shortened V by 5 bases and J by 4 bases, and 14 bases separated the two germline ends. This CDR3 has 14 amino acids. Per germline, CDR1 MNHEY and CDR2 SMNVEV (reference sequence). The CDR3 region has the DNA TGTGCCAGCAGTCCACGAGGGACTTCCTATGGCTACACCTTC. Translating it yields CASSPRGTSYGYTF.

The genes are TRBV5-1 and TRBJ2-1; D is perhaps TRBD1 (6 bases). CDR1 and CDR2 from the germline V gene are SGHRS and YFSETQ. Deletions cut 3 bases from V and 2 bases from J, with 15 bases between. This CDR3 has 16 residues. CDR3 protein: CASSSDQGRTYNEQFF. The CDR3 DNA reads TGCGCCAGCAGCTCAGACCAGGGGCGAACCTACAATGAGCAGTTCTTC.

This clone came up a few times. The chain has TRBV30 and TRBJ2-2, with a tentative D call TRBD2 (5 bases). Germline CDR1 and CDR2: GTSNPN and SVGIG (reference sequence). The CDR3 runs to 14 residues. V was cut by 1 base and J by 5 bases, with 11 bases left in between. The CDR3 bases are TGTGCCTGGAGTGAGGCACCGGGGACCGGGGAGCTGTTTTTT. Amino acids: CAWSEAPGTGELFF.

V gene TRBV7-3 combines with J gene TRBJ2-7; TRBD1 aligns across 11 bases. The CDR3 consists of 15 residues. Germline V lookup: CDR1 SGHTA, CDR2 FQGTGA. Trimming took 5 bases from V and 3 from J; bases not matched to a gene: 6. The chain's CDR3 is CASSKLGTGGYEQYF. CDR3 DNA: TGTGCCAGCAGCAAACTCGGGACAGGGGGCTACGAGCAGTACTTC.

The rearrangement links TRBV9 to TRBJ2-3, with TRBD2 matching 11 bases. J gave up 0 bases and V 4 bases, and 1 base lay outside the gene matches. The germline CDR1 and CDR2 sequences are SGDLS and YYNGEE. The CDR3 is 15 residues long. The CDR3, as DNA: TGTGCCAGCAGCCGACTAGCGGGGAGCACAGATACGCAGTATTTT. Translated, it gives CASSRLAGSTDTQYF.

This chain connects TRBV2 to TRBJ2-7, with 10 bases matching TRBD2. Germline-derived CDR1 and CDR2 are SNHLY and FYNNEI. The J segment lost 4 bases and the V segment lost 6 bases, leaving 9 bases of the junction unmatched. This CDR3 comprises 15 residues. The CDR3: CASRETSGVGYEQYF. The CDR3 region has the DNA TGTGCCAGCAGAGAAACTAGCGGGGTAGGTTACGAGCAGTACTTC.

The CDR3 DNA sequence: TGTGCCAGCAGCTTAGAGTTTGGGGGGAGAGGCAATCAGCCCCAGCATTTT. The encoded protein is CASSLEFGGRGNQPQHF. V usage is TRBV7-2 and J usage is TRBJ1-5, with D possibly being TRBD1 (5 bases). Per germline, CDR1 SGHTA and CDR2 FQGNSA. V was shortened by 1 base and J by 2 bases, with 15 bases between the two germline ends. There are 17 residues in the CDR3.

This rearrangement joins TRBV6-2 or TRBV6-3 to TRBJ1-5, with D possibly TRBD1 on 5 matching bases. Trimming stripped 0 bases from V and 9 bases from J, with 6 bases between. Germline values: CDR1 MNHEY, CDR2 SVGEGT. The CDR3 consists of 12 residues. CDR3 loop: CASSYSQGPQHF. The CDR3 nucleotides are TGTGCCAGCAGTTACTCCCAGGGGCCCCAGCATTTT.

The CDR3 loop reads CASSQEPGGVYGYTF. The CDR3 region has the DNA TGTGCCAGCAGCCAAGAACCAGGGGGAGTCTATGGCTACACCTTC. The V gene is TRBV14, the J gene TRBJ1-2, with TRBD1 matching over 7 bases. The CDR3 has 15 residues. The ends lost 0 bases at V and 4 bases at J; junction bases unmatched: 5. Germline CDR1 and CDR2: SGHDN and FVKESK.

The V gene is TRBV5-1, the J gene TRBJ1-2, with TRBD1 identical over 7 bases. Losses at the gene ends were 7 bases for V and 0 bases for J; bases not matched to a gene: 9. CDR1 is SGHRS and CDR2 is YFSETQ in the germline V gene. The CDR3 spans 15 residues. CDR3 coding DNA: TGCGCCAGCGAGCCAGGGGGGCCCCCTAACTATGGCTACACCTTC. It specifies CASEPGGPPNYGYTF.

The J gene is TRBJ2-3, the V gene TRBV7-2; TRBD2 agrees at 9 bases. Per the germline V gene, CDR1 is SGHTA and CDR2 is FQGNSA. V was pared by 5 bases and J by 0 bases, with 3 bases of the junction left unmatched. This CDR3 is 15 amino acids long. As DNA, the CDR3 is TGTGCCAGCAGCGTTAGCGGGAGTAGCACAGATACGCAGTATTTT. Translation gives CASSVSGSSTDTQYF. Looking up the rest from reference TRBV7-2 and TRBJ2-3 gives the full variable domain: GAGVSQSPSNKVTEKGKDVELRCDPISGHTALYWYRQSLGQGLEFLIYFQGNSAPDKSGLPSDRFSAERTGGSVSTLTIQRTQQEDSAVYLCASSVSGSSTDTQYFGPGTRLTVL.

On this clone: Compared with germline, one end of the junction differs, possibly owing to a read error. This chain connects TRBV7-9 to TRBJ1-2, with 8 nucleotides matching TRBD1. The CDR3 consists of 14 residues. Germline loops: CDR1 SEHNR, CDR2 FQNEAQ (reference sequence). The CDR3 bases are TGTGCCAGCAGCTTATCTACACAGGGGGATTTAGTCGCCTTC. It translates to CASSLSTQGDLVAF.

The gene calls are TRBV7-2 and TRBJ2-7, with no clear D. The length of the CDR3 is 13 residues. CDR1 is SGHTA, CDR2 FQGNSA, per germline. Trimming took 3 bases from V and 6 from J, leaving 12 bases between them. The CDR3 spells CASSFREASEQYF. The DNA for the CDR3 is TGTGCCAGCAGCTTCCGTGAAGCATCCGAGCAGTACTTC.

The chain combines TRBV7-2 with TRBJ1-4, with D maybe TRBD1 (5 bases). Germline CDR1 and CDR2: SGHTA and FQGNSA. This CDR3 is built from 14 residues. The germline V and J ends were trimmed by 5 bases and 8 bases, with 15 bases remaining between them. The CDR3 DNA reads TGTGCCAGCAGCGCCGGGGGATCTTCGGAAAAACTGTTTTTT. Amino acid sequence: CASSAGGSSEKLFF.

This chain links TRBV14 with TRBJ1-3; D remains unclear. The germline V gene encodes CDR1 SGHDN and CDR2 FVKESK. The CDR3 spans 15 residues. V shed 1 base and J shed 0 bases, with 7 bases lying between them. The CDR3: CASSQVPSSGNTIYF. CDR3 bases: TGTGCCAGCAGCCAAGTTCCCAGCTCTGGAAACACCATATATTTT.

The chain is built from TRBV6-2 or TRBV6-3 and TRBJ2-5, with 7 bases matching TRBD1. The CDR3 extends over 15 amino acids. Looked up from germline, CDR1 is MNHEY and CDR2 is SVGEGT. With V trimmed by 0 bases and J by 1 base, 2 bases remained unmatched. The CDR3 loop is CASSYSDRLQETQYF. CDR3 sequence (DNA): TGTGCCAGCAGTTACTCGGACAGGCTCCAAGAGACCCAGTACTTC.

This chain uses TRBV11-3 with TRBJ2-7; no firm D call. The germline CDR1 and CDR2 sequences are SGHNT and YENEEA. This CDR3 spans 11 amino acids. The V end lost 2 bases, the J end lost 5 bases, and 4 bases lay between the germline ends. CDR3 DNA sequence: TGTGCCAGCAGCTTAACTAACGAGCAGTACTTC. It yields the protein CASSLTNEQYF.

The chain combines TRBV7-2 with TRBJ2-5; no definite D call. The CDR3 has 13 amino acids. The germline V gene encodes CDR1 SGHTA and CDR2 FQGNSA. The V end lost 1 base, the J end lost 1 base, and 4 bases lay between the germline ends. DNA for the CDR3: TGTGCCAGCAGCTTAGACACCCAAGAGACCCAGTACTTC. It translates to CASSLDTQETQYF.

As regards this clone: The same CDR3 arises from other DNA sequences in this sample as well. V is TRBV9 and J is TRBJ2-1; 7 bases are shared with TRBD2. V was pared by 3 bases and J by 1 base, with 4 bases of the junction left unmatched. Per germline, CDR1 SGDLS and CDR2 YYNGEE. The CDR3 loop spans 15 amino acids. The CDR3 region has the DNA TGTGCCAGCAGCGCTACTAGCGATTCCTACAATGAGCAGTTCTTC. Translation gives CASSATSDSYNEQFF. The entire variable domain, with the rest obtained from reference TRBV9 and TRBJ2-1, is as follows: DSGVTQTPKHLITATGQRVTLRCSPRSGDLSVYWYQQSLDQGLQFLIQYYNGEERAKGNILERFSAQQFPDLHSELNLSSLELGDSALYFCASSATSDSYNEQFFGPGTRLTVL.

CDR3 nucleotides: TGCGCCAGCAGCCAAGGAGACAGAAATCAGCCCCAGCATTTT. Amino acid sequence: CASSQGDRNQPQHF. This chain joins TRBV4-3 and TRBJ1-5; TRBD1 is a possible D gene (5 bases). V was cut by 1 base and J by 4 bases, with 8 bases left in between. The germline gives CDR1 LGHNA, CDR2 YSLEER. The CDR3 runs to 14 residues.

J is TRBJ1-1 and V is TRBV3-1 (or the pseudogene TRBV3-2); D remains ambiguous. The V gene lost 3 bases and the J gene lost 4 bases, with 24 bases spanning the gap. CDR1 LGHDT and CDR2 YNNKEL come from the germline V gene (reference sequence). The CDR3 is 18 amino acids. The CDR3 nucleotides are TGTGCCAGCAGCCAGGGTCTCGGGCGATTTGCGGGGTTCACTGAAGCTTTCTTT. It encodes CASSQGLGRFAGFTEAFF.